These 9 T cell receptor beta chains came from one sample sequenced in a study of blood T cell repertoires in COVID-19. Assay: immunoSEQ multiplex PCR; the TCRdb copy retains only in-frame clones and omits some. The table lists approximately 89,000 clones, approximately 92% of them singletons. The specimen sequenced was peripheral blood. The receptors were sampled from a woman between 55 and 75 years old with active COVID-19.

The CDR3 protein is CASRGGFSTDTQYF. CDR3 bases: TGTGCCAGCAGGGGGGGGTTTAGCACAGATACGCAGTATTTT. The J gene is TRBJ2-3, the V gene TRBV3-1 (or the pseudogene TRBV3-2), with TRBD2 matching over 7 bases. Germline values: CDR1 LGHDT, CDR2 YNNKEL (reference sequence). Germline trimming cut 6 bases from V and 0 bases from J; bases unmatched to any gene: 3. The CDR3 is 14 amino acids.

The V and J genes are TRBV4-1 and TRBJ2-7; D possibly corresponds to TRBD1 (5 bases). Germline values: CDR1 MGHRA, CDR2 YSYEKL. This CDR3 contains 13 residues. Trimming took off 1 base at V and 3 bases at J, with 7 bases between the two ends. CDR3 sequence reads: CASSQGQFYEQYF. CDR3 bases: TGCGCCAGCAGCCAAGGACAGTTCTACGAGCAGTACTTC.

The chain is built from TRBV12-5 and TRBJ1-3; D perhaps matches TRBD1 (5 bases). The germline CDR1 and CDR2 sequences are LGHNT and FRNRAP. V was clipped by 6 bases and J by 2 bases, with 8 bases between them. The CDR3 is 13 residues long. The CDR3 DNA follows: TGTGCTAGTGGCGACAGCACTGGAAACACCATATATTTT. Its protein product is CASGDSTGNTIYF.

The chain uses TRBV27 and TRBJ2-7; D not resolved. Germline CDR1 and CDR2: MNHEY and SMNVEV (reference sequence). V lost 7 bases, J lost 4 bases, and 29 bases lay in between. This CDR3 comprises 18 residues. The CDR3, as DNA: TGTGCCAGCAATACCTCCCGGGTCCAATTTACTACTCCTTACGAGCAGTACTTC. Translation: CASNTSRVQFTTPYEQYF.

The rearrangement joins TRBV7-2 to TRBJ2-2; 7 positions agree with TRBD1. CDR1 is SGHTA, CDR2 FQGNSA, per germline. After removal of 7 bases from V and 2 bases from J, the junction contained 7 bases not matched to a gene. The CDR3 length is 15 residues. The CDR3 bases are TGTGCCAGCATCGTCGGGACAGTTAACACCGGGGAGCTGTTTTTT. Protein: CASIVGTVNTGELFF.

The V call is TRBV28, the J call TRBJ2-1, with D possibly being TRBD2 (7 bases). V was pared by 3 bases and J by 9 bases, with 12 bases between. The CDR3 totals 13 residues. Germline V gene data show CDR1 as MDHEN and CDR2 as SYDVKM. The CDR3 nucleotides are TGTGCCAGCAGTTTCTCAGGGGAGGGTGAGCAGTTCTTC. It specifies CASSFSGEGEQFF.

This clone has ten or more counts. The CDR3 loop reads CAWSWRRGERFGNTIYF. CDR3 DNA: TGTGCCTGGAGCTGGAGGCGGGGAGAGCGTTTTGGAAACACCATATATTTT. This chain connects TRBV30 to TRBJ1-3; D is uncertain. Trimming cost V 3 bases and J 3 bases, with 21 bases left between them. CDR3 length: 17 residues. The germline V gene encodes CDR1 GTSNPN and CDR2 SVGIG (reference sequence).

CDR3 sequence (DNA): TGTGCCACCAGTGATTCCGGACAGGGAAGCACAGATACGCAGTATTTT. Amino acid sequence: CATSDSGQGSTDTQYF. The chain couples TRBV24-1 to TRBJ2-3; 8 bases are shared with TRBD1. The V and J ends lost 2 bases and 0 bases, in that order; junction bases with no gene match: 3. Germline V gene sequence: CDR1 KGHDR, CDR2 SFDVKD. The CDR3 is 16 amino acids.

CDR3 in amino acids: CASSPAAVRQETQYF. The DNA of the CDR3 is TGTGCCAGCAGCCCTGCGGCGGTCCGCCAAGAGACCCAGTACTTC. The J gene is TRBJ2-5, the V gene TRBV11-2; D gene unclear. Germline V CDR1 and CDR2: SGHAT, FQNNGV. The CDR3 extends over 15 amino acids. Trimming stripped 5 bases from V and 1 base from J, with 14 bases between.